This T cell receptor (beta chain) was recorded in a study of T cells in Graves' hyperthyroidism and ophthalmopathy. Study-wide findings and caveats: Most thyroid-expanded clonotypes above 0.001 were also found in blood.

Germline CDR1 reads SGHRS; CDR2 reads YFSETQ. Trimming removed 4 bases at V and 1 base at J, with 9 bases between. The length of the CDR3 is 14 residues. This clonotype was seen at least ten times. Its antigen is not known. There were TCR beta CDR3 regions amplified from RNA transcripts. Using the HTBI primer set, a first-round RT-PCR was run on the TCR CDR3. TCRdb re-called the multiplex PCR reads with MiXCR, one entry per CDR3 protein. This table holds 530,000 or so distinct CDR3 sequences, over 15% found once. Ophthalmopathy in the patients scored at least 3 on Clinical Activity Score and at least 4 on NOSPECS grade, lasting under 3 months. Source material for PBMCs was over 8 ml fresh peripheral blood.

The sequenced material came from blood. The V gene is TRBV5-1, the J gene TRBJ1-3; TRBD1 might be the D (5 bases). The source is a woman aged 18 to 35 with Graves' ophthalmopathy. This chain's CDR3 is CASSSRVSGNTIYF. In DNA form, the CDR3 reads TGCGCCAGCAGCAGCAGGGTTTCTGGAAACACCATATATTTT.